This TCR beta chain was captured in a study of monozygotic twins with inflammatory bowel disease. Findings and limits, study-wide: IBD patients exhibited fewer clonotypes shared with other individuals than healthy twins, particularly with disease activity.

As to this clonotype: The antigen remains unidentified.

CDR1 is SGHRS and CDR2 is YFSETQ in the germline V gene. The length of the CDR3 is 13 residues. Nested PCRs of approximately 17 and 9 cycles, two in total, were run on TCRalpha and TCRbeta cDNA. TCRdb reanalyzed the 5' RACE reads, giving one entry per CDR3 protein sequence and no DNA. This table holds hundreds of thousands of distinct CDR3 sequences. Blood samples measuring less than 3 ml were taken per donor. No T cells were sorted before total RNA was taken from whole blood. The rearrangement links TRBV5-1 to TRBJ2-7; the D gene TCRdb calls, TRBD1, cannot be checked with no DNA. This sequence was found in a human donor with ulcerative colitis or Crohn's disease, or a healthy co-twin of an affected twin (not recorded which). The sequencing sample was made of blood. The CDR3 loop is CASSSTGSPGQYF.